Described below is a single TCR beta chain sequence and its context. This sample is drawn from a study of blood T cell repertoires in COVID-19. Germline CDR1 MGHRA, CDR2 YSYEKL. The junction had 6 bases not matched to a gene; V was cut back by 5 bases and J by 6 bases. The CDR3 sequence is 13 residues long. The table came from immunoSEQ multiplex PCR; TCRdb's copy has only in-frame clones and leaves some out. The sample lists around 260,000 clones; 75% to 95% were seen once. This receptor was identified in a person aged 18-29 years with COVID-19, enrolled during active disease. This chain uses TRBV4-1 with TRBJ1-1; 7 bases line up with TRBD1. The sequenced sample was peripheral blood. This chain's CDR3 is CASSGTGAPEAFF. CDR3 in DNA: TGCGCCAGCAGCGGAACAGGGGCCCCTGAAGCTTTCTTT.